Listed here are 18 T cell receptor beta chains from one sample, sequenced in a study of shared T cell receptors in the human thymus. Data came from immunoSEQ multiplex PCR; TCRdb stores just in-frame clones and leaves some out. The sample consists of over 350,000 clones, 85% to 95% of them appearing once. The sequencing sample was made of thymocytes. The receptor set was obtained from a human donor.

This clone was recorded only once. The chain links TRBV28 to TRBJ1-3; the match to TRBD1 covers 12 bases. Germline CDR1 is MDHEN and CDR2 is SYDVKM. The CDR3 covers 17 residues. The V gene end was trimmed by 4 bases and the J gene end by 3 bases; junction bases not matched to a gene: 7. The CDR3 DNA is TGTGCCAGCAGTTGTACCGGGACAGGGGGCTATGGAAACACCATATATTTT. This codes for CASSCTGTGGYGNTIYF. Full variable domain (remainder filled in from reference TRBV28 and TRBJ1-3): DVKVTQSSRYLVKRTGEKVFLECVQDMDHENMFWYRQDPGLGLRLIYFSYDVKMKEKGDIPEGYSVSREKKERFSLILESASTNQTSMYLCASSCTGTGGYGNTIYFGEGSWLTVV.

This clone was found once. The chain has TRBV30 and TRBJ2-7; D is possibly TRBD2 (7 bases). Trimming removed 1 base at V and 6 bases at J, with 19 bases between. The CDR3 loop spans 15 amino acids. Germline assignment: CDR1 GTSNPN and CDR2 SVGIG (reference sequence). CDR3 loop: CAWSADPKGGGEQYF. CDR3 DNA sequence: TGTGCCTGGAGTGCGGACCCAAAAGGGGGGGGCGAGCAGTACTTC.

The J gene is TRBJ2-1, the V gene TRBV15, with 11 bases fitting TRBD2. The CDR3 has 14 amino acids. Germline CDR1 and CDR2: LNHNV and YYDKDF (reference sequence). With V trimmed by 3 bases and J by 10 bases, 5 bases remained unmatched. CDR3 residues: CATSRATSGKEQFF. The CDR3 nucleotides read TGTGCCACCAGCAGGGCGACTAGCGGGAAAGAGCAGTTCTTC. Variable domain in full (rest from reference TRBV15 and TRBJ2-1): DAMVIQNPRYQVTQFGKPVTLSCSQTLNHNVMYWYQQKSSQAPKLLFHYYDKDFNNEADTPDNFQSRRPNTSFCFLDIRSPGLGDTAMYLCATSRATSGKEQFFGPGTRLTVL.

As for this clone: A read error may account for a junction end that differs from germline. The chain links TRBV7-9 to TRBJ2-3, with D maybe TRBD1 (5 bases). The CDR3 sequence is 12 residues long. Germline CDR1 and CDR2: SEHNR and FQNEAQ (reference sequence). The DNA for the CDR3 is TGTGCCAGCAGCCTACAGGTCTGGCCCGCACATTTT. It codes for CASSLQVWPAHF. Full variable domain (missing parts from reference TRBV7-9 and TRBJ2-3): DTGVSQNPRHKITKRGQNVTFRCDPISEHNRLYWYRQTLGQGPEFLTYFQNEAQLEKSRLLSDRFSAERPKGSFSTLEIQRTEQGDSAMYLCASSLQVWPAHFGPGTRLTVL.

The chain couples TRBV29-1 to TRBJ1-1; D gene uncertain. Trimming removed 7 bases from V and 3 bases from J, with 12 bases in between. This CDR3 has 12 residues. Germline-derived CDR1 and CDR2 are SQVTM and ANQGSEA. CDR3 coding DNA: TGCAGCGGAGTACTCGGCGACACTGAAGCTTTCTTT. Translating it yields CSGVLGDTEAFF. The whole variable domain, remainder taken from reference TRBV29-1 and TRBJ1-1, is SAVISQKPSRDICQRGTSLTIQCQVDSQVTMMFWYRQQPGQSLTLIATANQGSEATYESGFVIDKFPISRPNLTFSTLTVSNMSPEDSSIYLCSGVLGDTEAFFGQGTRLTVV.

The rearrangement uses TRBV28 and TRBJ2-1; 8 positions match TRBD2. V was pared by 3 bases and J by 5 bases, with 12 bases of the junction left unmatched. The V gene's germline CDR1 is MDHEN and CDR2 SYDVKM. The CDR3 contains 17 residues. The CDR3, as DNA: TGTGCCAGCAGTTTTAAACCGGGACTAGGCCTTAACAATGAGCAGTTCTTC. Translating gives CASSFKPGLGLNNEQFF.

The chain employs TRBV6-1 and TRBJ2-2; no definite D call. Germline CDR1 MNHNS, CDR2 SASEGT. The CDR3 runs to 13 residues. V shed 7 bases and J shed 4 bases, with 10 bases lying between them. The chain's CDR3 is CASTRVSTGELFF. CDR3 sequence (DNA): TGTGCCAGCACCCGGGTCTCCACCGGGGAGCTGTTTTTT.

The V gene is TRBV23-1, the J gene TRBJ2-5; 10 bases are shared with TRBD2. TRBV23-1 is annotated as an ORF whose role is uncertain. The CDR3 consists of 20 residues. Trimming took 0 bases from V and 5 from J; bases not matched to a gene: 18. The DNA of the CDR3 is TGCGCCAGCAGTCAATCCTCCTCCCAGGGCCCTAGCGGGAGTTATGAGACCCAGTACTTC. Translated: CASSQSSSQGPSGSYETQYF.

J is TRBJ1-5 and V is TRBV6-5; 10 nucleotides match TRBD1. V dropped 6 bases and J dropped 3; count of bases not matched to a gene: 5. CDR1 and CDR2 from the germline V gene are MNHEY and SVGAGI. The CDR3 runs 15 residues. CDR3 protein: CASSRGQGDNQPQHF. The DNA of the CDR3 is TGTGCCAGCAGCCGCGGACAGGGGGACAATCAGCCCCAGCATTTT.

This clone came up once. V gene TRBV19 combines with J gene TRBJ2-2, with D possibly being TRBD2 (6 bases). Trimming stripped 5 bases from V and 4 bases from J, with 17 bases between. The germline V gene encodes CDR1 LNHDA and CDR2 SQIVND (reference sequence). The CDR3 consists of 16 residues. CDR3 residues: CASSLRRAGSTGELFF. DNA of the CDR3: TGTGCCAGTAGTCTCCGGCGCGCGGGAAGCACCGGGGAGCTGTTTTTT.

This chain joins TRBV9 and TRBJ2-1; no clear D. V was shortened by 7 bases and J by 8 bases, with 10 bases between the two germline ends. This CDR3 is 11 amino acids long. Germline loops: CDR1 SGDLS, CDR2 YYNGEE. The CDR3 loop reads CASGFMDEQFF. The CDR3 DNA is TGTGCCAGCGGTTTTATGGATGAGCAGTTCTTC.

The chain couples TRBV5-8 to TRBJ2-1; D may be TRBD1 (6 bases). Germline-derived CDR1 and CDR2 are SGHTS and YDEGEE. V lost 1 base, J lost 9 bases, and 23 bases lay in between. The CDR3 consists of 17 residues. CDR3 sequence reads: CASSLLLLQGDPIEQFF. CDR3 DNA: TGTGCCAGCAGCTTGCTGCTCTTACAGGGCGACCCCATTGAGCAGTTCTTC. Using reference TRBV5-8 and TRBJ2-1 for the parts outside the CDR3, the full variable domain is EAGVTQSPTHLIKTRGQQATLRCSPISGHTSVYWYQQALGLGLQFLLWYDEGEERNRGNFPPRFSGRQFPNYSSELNVNALELEDSALYLCASSLLLLQGDPIEQFFGPGTRLTVL.

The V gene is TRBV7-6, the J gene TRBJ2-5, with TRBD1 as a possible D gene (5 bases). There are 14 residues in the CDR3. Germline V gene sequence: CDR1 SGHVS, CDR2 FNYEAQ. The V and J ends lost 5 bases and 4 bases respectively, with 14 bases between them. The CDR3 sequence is CASSPPQVGETQYF. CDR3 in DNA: TGTGCCAGCAGCCCACCACAGGTGGGAGAGACCCAGTACTTC.

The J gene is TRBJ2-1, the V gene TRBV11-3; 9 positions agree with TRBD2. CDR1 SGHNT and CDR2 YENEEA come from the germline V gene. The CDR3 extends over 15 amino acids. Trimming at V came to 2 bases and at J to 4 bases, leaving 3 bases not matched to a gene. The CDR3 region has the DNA TGTGCCAGCAGCTTACGCGGGAGGGGGTACAATGAGCAGTTCTTC. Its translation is CASSLRGRGYNEQFF. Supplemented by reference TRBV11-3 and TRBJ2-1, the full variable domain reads EAGVVQSPRYKIIEKKQPVAFWCNPISGHNTLYWYLQNLGQGPELLIRYENEEAVDDSQLPKDRFSAERLKGVDSTLKIQPAELGDSAVYLCASSLRGRGYNEQFFGPGTRLTVL.

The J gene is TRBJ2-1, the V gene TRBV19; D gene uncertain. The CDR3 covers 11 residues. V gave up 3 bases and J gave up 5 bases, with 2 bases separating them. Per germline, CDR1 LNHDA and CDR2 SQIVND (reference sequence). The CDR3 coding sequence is TGTGCCAGTAGTATTAACAATGAGCAGTTCTTC. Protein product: CASSINNEQFF. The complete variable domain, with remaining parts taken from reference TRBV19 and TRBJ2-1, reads DGGITQSPKYLFRKEGQNVTLSCEQNLNHDAMYWYRQDPGQGLRLIYYSQIVNDFQKGDIAEGYSVSREKKESFPLTVTSAQKNPTAFYLCASSINNEQFFGPGTRLTVL.

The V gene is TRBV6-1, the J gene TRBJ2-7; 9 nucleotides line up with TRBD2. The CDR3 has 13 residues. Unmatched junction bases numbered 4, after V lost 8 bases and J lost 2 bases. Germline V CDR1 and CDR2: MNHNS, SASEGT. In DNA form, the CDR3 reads TGTGCCAGCCGACTAGCGGATCCCTACGAGCAGTACTTC. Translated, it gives CASRLADPYEQYF.

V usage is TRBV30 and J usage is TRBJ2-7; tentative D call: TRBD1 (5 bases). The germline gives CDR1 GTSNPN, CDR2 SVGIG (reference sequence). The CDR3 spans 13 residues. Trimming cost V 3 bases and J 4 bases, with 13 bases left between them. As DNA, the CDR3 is TGTGCCTGGAGGCTACTCAGGGATTACGAGCAGTACTTC. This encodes CAWRLLRDYEQYF.

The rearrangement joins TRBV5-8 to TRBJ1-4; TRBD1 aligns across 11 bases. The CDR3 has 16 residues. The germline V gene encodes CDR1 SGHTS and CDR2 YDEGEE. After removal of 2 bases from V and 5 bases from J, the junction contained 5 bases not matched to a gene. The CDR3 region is CASSFGTGGPNEKLFF. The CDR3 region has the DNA TGTGCCAGCAGCTTCGGGACAGGGGGACCCAATGAAAAACTGTTTTTT.